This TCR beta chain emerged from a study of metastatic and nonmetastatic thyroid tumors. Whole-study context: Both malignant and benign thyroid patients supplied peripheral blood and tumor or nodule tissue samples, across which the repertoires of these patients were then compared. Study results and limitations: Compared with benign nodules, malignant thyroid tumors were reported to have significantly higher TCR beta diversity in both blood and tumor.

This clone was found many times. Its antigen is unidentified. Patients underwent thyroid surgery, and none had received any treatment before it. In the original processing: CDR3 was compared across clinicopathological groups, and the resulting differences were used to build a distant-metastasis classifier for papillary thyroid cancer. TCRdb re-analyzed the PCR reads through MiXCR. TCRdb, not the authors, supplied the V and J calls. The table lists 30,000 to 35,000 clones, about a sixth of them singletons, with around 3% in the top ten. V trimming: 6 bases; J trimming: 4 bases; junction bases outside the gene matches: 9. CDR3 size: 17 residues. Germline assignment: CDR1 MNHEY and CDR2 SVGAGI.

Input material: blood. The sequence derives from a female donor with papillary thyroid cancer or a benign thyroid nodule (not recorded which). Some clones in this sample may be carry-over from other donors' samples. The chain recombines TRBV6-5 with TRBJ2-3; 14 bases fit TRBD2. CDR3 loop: CASSRGTSGGRADTQYF. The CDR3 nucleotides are TGTGCCAGCAGCCGGGGGACTAGCGGGGGCCGCGCAGATACGCAGTATTTT.